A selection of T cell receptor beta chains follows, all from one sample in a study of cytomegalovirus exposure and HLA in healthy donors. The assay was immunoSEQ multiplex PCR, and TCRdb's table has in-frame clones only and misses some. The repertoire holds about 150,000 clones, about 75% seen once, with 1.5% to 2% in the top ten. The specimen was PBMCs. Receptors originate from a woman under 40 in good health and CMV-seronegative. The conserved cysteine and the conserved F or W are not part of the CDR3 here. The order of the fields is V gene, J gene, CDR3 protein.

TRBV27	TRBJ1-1	ASSPLPRRGGTEAF
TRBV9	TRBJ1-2	ASSAVDRSYHANYGYT
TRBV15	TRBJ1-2	ATSRDVQGVGYT
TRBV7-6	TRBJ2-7	ASSQEGESYEQY
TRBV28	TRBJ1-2	ASSTNRGWDYGYT
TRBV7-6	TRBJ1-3	ASSATGITIY
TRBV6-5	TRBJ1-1	ASTLARGREAF
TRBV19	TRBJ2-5	ASSMGQVRETQY
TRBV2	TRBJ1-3	ASSESEKWWSGNTIY
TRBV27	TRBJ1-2	ASSKLRTGTGEAYGYT
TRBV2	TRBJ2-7	ASSRTSGPYEQY
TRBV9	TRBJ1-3	ASSRNGGSGNTIY
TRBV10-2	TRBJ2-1	ASSGRALGQGNYNEQF
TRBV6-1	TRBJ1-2	ASSHKTVPNYGYT
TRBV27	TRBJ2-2	ASSLLSDTGELF
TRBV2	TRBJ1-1	ASSRTGGVDEAF